This T cell receptor beta chain appears in the sequencing data of a study of beta chain features in type 1 diabetes. About the study: Cell yields, gender and age were comparable in patients and healthy donors.

Study findings and constraints: The study found fewer insertions and more deletions at VDJ junctions in type 1 diabetes patients. Shorter TCRB CDR3s, moderately but significantly so, marked every one of the four CD4+ subsets in Type 1 diabetes patients.

Expressed TCRB transcripts were sequenced because the isolated RNA had all been reverse transcribed beforehand. Some clones are missing from TCRdb's copy, which holds only in-frame ones; the method was immunoSEQ multiplex PCR. In the table there are approximately 150,000 clones, roughly an eighth of which are singletons. As concerns this clone: Its target is not known.

Germline V gene sequence: CDR1 MNHEY, CDR2 SVGAGI. J lost 3 bases, V lost 4 bases, and 11 bases had no gene match. The CDR3 consists of 16 residues. The sequencing input was central memory CD4+ T cells from blood. The V gene is TRBV6-5, the J gene TRBJ1-1; 7 bases line up with TRBD1. The receptor's source is a young man with type 1 diabetes. The CDR3 nucleotides read TGTGCCAGCAGTTCCGGGACAGCCATGAGGCACACTGAAGCTTTCTTT. Its protein product is CASSSGTAMRHTEAFF.